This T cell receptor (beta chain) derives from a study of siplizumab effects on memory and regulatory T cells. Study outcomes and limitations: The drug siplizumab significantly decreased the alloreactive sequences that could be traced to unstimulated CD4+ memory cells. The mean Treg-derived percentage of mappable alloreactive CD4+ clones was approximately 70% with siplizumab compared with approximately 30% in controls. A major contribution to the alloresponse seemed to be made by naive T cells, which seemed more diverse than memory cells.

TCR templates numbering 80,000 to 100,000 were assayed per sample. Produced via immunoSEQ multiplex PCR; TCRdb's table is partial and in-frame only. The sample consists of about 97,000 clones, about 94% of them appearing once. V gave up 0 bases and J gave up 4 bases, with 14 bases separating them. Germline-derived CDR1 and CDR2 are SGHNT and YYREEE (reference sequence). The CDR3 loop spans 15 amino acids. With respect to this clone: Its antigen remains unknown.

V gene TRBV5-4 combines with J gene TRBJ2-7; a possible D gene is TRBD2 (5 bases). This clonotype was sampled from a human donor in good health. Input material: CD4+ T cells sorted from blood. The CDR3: CASSLGEGDLYEQYF. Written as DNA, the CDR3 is TGTGCCAGCAGCTTGGGCGAGGGAGACTTATACGAGCAGTACTTC.